The rows below give T cell receptor beta chains drawn from one sample of a study of regulatory T cells in long-lasting Graves disease. TCRdb re-called the multiplex PCR reads with MiXCR, one entry per CDR3 protein. The sample carries approximately 400,000 distinct CDR3 sequences, about 25% recorded once. This material consisted of peripheral blood mononuclear cells (PBMCs), taken when the disease was refractory, from a patient treated with antithyroid drugs. The receptors derive from a female donor with Graves disease. Each CDR3 is given with its conserved first and last residue. A D gene is named only where the DNA matches it firmly. A row's size may be missing; if present it is once, few, many or a size class.

clone size,V gene,D gene,J gene,CDR3 DNA,CDR3 protein
many,TRBV11-3,TRBD2,TRBJ2-2,TGTGCCAGCAGCCCCGGGACTAGCGGGGCCGCGAACACCGGGGAGCTGTTTTTT,CASSPGTSGAANTGELFF
few,TRBV3-1,TRBD1,TRBJ2-5,TGTGCCAGCAGCCTGGGACAGGGGGGGGGAGAGACCCAGTACTTC,CASSLGQGGGETQYF
many,TRBV2,TRBD2,TRBJ2-2,TGTGCCAGCAGTGGACTAGCGGTTGATAGCGGGGAGCTGTTTTTT,CASSGLAVDSGELFF
many,TRBV28,TRBD1,TRBJ1-5,TGTGCCAGCAGTACACGACAGGGTTCGGATAATCAGCCCCAGCATTTT,CASSTRQGSDNQPQHF
many,TRBV6-5,TRBD2,TRBJ2-5,TGTGCCAGCAGTTATTTTAGCGGGAGAGTAGTGGGAGAGACCCAGTACTTC,CASSYFSGRVVGETQYF
many,TRBV11-1,TRBD2,TRBJ2-5,TGTGCCAGCAGCTCCGGACTAGCGGGATCCCAAGAGACCCAGTACTTC,CASSSGLAGSQETQYF
many,TRBV6-5,NA,TRBJ2-5,TGTGCCAGCAGTTACGGGGGTGGAGAGACCCAGTACTTC,CASSYGGGETQYF
few,TRBV12-3/TRBV12-4,NA,TRBJ1-1,TGTGCCAGCGGACTGGGGGGTCTAGCTTTCTTT,CASGLGGLAFF
NA,TRBV7-6,NA,TRBJ2-7,TGTGCCAGCAGCCCTACCGTCGACAGCTACGAGCAGTACTTC,CASSPTVDSYEQYF
few,TRBV7-3,NA,TRBJ1-2,TGTGCCAGCAGCTTAACGGGGACACGGATCTATGGCTACACCTTC,CASSLTGTRIYGYTF
NA,TRBV20-1,NA,TRBJ2-7,TGCAGTGCTAGTTCAGCAGTAAGCTCCTACGAGCAGTACTTC,CSASSAVSSYEQYF
NA,TRBV20-1,NA,TRBJ2-1,TGCAGTGCTAGAGATTCCCTCCCGGGAGTGTCCTACAATGAGCAGTTCTTC,CSARDSLPGVSYNEQFF
NA,TRBV5-6,NA,TRBJ2-6,TGTGCCAGCGGGGAGACAGGTCTCTCTGGGGCCAACGTCCTGACTTTC,CASGETGLSGANVLTF
NA,TRBV14,NA,TRBJ1-2,TGTGCCAGCAGCCTAAGCCAGGGGAATGGCTACACCTTC,CASSLSQGNGYTF
few,TRBV7-2,NA,TRBJ1-6,TGTGCCAGCAGCCGCCAGGTTGGGGGTTCACCCCTCCACTTT,CASSRQVGGSPLHF
NA,TRBV29-1,NA,TRBJ1-1,TGCAGCGTTGAATCCTCAGGTCCGAACACTGAAGCTTTCTTT,CSVESSGPNTEAFF
few,TRBV7-2,TRBD1,TRBJ1-2,TGTGCCAGCAGCTTGACAGGGAATAAAGGCTACACCTTC,CASSLTGNKGYTF
NA,TRBV19,NA,TRBJ2-7,TGTGCCAGTAGTATAGCGACAGGTGGCTCCTACGAGCAGTACTTC,CASSIATGGSYEQYF
few,TRBV9,NA,TRBJ1-1,TGTGCCAGCAGCGTCAATTCGGGGGGGGCTGGCACTGAAGCTTTCTTT,CASSVNSGGAGTEAFF
few,TRBV10-3,NA,TRBJ1-1,TGTGCCATCAGTGTGGACATTAGGCCGAACACTGAAGCTTTCTTT,CAISVDIRPNTEAFF
NA,TRBV20-1,TRBD2,TRBJ2-1,TGCAGTGCTAGAGGATGGTCCGGGCTAGCGGGAGGTAATGAGCAGTTCTTC,CSARGWSGLAGGNEQFF
many,TRBV5-1,NA,TRBJ1-2,TGTGCCAGCAGCTTAGCTAACTATGGCTACACCTTC,CASSLANYGYTF
NA,TRBV9,NA,TRBJ1-1,TGTGCCAGCAGCCTTGGTGAGGGGGTGAACACTGAAGCTTTCTTT,CASSLGEGVNTEAFF
NA,TRBV2,TRBD1,TRBJ2-2,TGTGCCAGCAGTGAACCCCAGGGGGCAGGCACCGGGGAGCTGTTTTTT,CASSEPQGAGTGELFF
many,TRBV28,NA,TRBJ2-7,TGTGCCAGCAGTCTCAACCCTGGGGAGCAGTACTTC,CASSLNPGEQYF
many,TRBV28,TRBD1,TRBJ2-5,TGTGCCAGCAGTTCACCGGGACAGGGGATGGAGACCCAGTACTTC,CASSSPGQGMETQYF
few,TRBV2,TRBD1,TRBJ1-5,TGTGCCAGCGCCGTAGACAGGACAGGGGGCACTCAGCCCCAGCATTTT,CASAVDRTGGTQPQHF
few,TRBV29-1,NA,TRBJ2-5,TGCAGCGTGTTCGAGGGAGCCGGGGAGACCCAGTACTTC,CSVFEGAGETQYF
NA,TRBV7-2,TRBD2,TRBJ2-7,TGTGCCAGCAGCCACCAACTAGCGGGAGTAGAGCAGTACTTC,CASSHQLAGVEQYF
NA,TRBV13,TRBD1,TRBJ1-5,TGTGCCAGCAGCTTAGGCGTAACAGGGGCCGGTCAGCCCCAGCATTTT,CASSLGVTGAGQPQHF
NA,TRBV6-1,NA,TRBJ1-3,TGTGCCAGCAGCCGGGGACATAACTCTGGAAACACCATATATTTT,CASSRGHNSGNTIYF
many,TRBV6-6,NA,TRBJ1-2,TGTGCCAGCAGTTACTCGTCAGGGGCCTACTTGACAGAGGATGATGGCTACACCTTC,CASSYSSGAYLTEDDGYTF
NA,TRBV7-2,NA,TRBJ1-5,TGTGCCAGCAGCTTATGGGGCAGGGGAGAAGGAATCAATCAGCCCCAGCATTTT,CASSLWGRGEGINQPQHF
many,TRBV11-2,TRBD1,TRBJ2-2,TGTGCCAGCAGCCCTCGACAGGGGGCAATGGCCGGGGAGCTGTTTTTT,CASSPRQGAMAGELFF
few,TRBV15,TRBD1,TRBJ2-1,TGTGCCACCAGCAACCGGGACAGGGAGGATGAGCAGTTCTTC,CATSNRDREDEQFF
NA,TRBV3-1,TRBD2,TRBJ2-7,TGTGCCAGCAGCCCTCGAATGGGGACTAGACAAAACGAGCAGTACTTC,CASSPRMGTRQNEQYF
many,TRBV2,NA,TRBJ1-4,TGTGCCAGCAGTGAAGACAGGTATTCGAAACTGTTTTTT,CASSEDRYSKLFF
NA,TRBV7-6,TRBD1,TRBJ1-6,TGTGCCAGCAGCCAGTTGGGGACAGGGGGTGGTTCACCCCTCCACTTT,CASSQLGTGGGSPLHF
NA,TRBV19,TRBD2,TRBJ2-7,TGTGCCAGTAGTCCCGGGCGACTAGCGACCAGCTCCTACGAGCAGTACTTC,CASSPGRLATSSYEQYF